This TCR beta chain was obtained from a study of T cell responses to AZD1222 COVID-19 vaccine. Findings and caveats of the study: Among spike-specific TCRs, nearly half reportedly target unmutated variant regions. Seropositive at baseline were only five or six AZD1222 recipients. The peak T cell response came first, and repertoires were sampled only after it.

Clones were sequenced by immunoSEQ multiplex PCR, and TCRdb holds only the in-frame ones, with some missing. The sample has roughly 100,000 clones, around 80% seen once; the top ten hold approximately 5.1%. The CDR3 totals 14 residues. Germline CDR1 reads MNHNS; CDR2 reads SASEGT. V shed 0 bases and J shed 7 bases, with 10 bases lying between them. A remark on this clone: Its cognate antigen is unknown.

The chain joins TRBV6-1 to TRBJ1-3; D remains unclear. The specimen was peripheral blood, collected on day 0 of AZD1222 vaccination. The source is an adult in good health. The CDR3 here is CASSEALRVNTIYF. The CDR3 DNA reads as TGTGCCAGCAGTGAAGCCCTTCGGGTGAACACCATATATTTT.